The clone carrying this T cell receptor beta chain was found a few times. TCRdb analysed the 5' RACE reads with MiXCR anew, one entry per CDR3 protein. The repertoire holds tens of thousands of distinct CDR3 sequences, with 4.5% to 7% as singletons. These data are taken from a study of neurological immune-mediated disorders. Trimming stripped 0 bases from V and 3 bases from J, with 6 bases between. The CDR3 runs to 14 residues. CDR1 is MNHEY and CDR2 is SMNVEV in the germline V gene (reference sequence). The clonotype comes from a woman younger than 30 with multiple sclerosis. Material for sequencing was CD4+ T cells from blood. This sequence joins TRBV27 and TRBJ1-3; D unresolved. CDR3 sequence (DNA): TGTGCCAGCAGTTTATCGTCGAATGGAAACACCATATATTTT. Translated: CASSLSSNGNTIYF.